Below, one T cell receptor beta chain is given with its context. The target antigen is unknown. This entry belongs to a study of siplizumab effects on memory and regulatory T cells. Overall study findings and caveats: Both greater diversity than memory cells and a major contribution to the alloresponse seemed to characterize naive T cells. Just a small share of alloreactive clones was traced back to unstimulated subsets. The authors could not assign a naive or memory phenotype to roughly 80-95% of proliferating CD4+ or CD8+ clones.

Each sample had 95,000 to 100,000 TCR templates assayed. Profiled with immunoSEQ multiplex PCR; TCRdb holds only in-frame clones, not every one. Of under 95,000 clones in the sample, 94% are singletons; the top ten hold 0.3%. CDR3 length: 19 amino acids. The sequence derives from a human donor in good health. The rearrangement uses TRBV21-1 and TRBJ2-4; the D call of TRBD1 is as the table states it, not checked on the DNA. TRBV21-1 is described as a pseudogene. Source material: non-Treg CD4+ T cells sorted from blood. Written as DNA, the CDR3 is TGTGCCAGCAGCAAAGAGGAGACAGGGGGCGTCCCAGCCAAAAACATTCAGTACTTC. Protein sequence: CASSKEETGGVPAKNIQYF.